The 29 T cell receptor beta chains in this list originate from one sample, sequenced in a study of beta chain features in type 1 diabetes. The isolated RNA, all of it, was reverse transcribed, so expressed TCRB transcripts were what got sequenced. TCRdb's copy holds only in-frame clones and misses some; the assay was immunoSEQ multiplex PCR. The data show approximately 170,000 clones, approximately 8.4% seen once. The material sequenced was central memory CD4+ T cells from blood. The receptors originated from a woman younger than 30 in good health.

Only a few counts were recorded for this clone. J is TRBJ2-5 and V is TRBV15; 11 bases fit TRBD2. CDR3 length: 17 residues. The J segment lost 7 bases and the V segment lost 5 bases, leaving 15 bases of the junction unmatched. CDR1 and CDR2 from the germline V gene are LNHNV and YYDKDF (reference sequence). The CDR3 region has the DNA TGTGCCACCAGCCGACCGGGACTAGCGGCTACCAGGGGGACCCAGTACTTC. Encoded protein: CATSRPGLAATRGTQYF.

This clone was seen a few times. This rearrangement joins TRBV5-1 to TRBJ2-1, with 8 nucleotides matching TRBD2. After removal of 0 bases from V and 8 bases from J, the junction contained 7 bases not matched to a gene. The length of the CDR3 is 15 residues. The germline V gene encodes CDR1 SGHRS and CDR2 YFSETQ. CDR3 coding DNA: TGCGCCAGCAGCTTGGACGGGACTAGGGACGATGAGCAGTTCTTC. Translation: CASSLDGTRDDEQFF.

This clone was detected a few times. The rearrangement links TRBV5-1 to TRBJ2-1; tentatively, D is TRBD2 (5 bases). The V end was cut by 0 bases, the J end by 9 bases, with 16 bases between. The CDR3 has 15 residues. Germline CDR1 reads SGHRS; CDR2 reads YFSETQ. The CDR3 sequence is CASSLATSGPLEQFF. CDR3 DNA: TGCGCCAGCAGCTTGGCGACAAGCGGCCCTCTTGAGCAGTTCTTC.

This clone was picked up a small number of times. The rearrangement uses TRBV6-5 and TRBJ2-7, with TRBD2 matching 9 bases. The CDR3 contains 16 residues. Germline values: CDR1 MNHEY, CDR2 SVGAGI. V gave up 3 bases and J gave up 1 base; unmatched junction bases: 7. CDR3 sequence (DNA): TGTGCCAGCAGTTATGGGTCGACTAGCGGATCCTACGAGCAGTACTTC. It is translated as CASSYGSTSGSYEQYF.

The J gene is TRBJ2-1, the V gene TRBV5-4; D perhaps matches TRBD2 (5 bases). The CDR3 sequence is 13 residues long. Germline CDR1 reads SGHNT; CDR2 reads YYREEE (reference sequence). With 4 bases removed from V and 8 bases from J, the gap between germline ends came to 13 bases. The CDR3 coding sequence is TGTGCCAGCAGCACCCCGATGGAGGATGAGCAGTTCTTC. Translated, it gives CASSTPMEDEQFF. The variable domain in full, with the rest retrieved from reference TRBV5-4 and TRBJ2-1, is ETGVTQSPTHLIKTRGQQVTLRCSSQSGHNTVSWYQQALGQGPQFIFQYYREEENGRGNFPPRFSGLQFPNYSSELNVNALELDDSALYLCASSTPMEDEQFFGPGTRLTVL.

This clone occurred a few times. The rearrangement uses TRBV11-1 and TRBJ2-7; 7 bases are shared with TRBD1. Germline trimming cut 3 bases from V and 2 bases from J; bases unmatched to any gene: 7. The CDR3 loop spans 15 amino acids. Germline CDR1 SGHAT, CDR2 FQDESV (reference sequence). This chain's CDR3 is CASSFGRDSTYEQYF. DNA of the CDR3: TGTGCCAGCAGCTTCGGACGGGACAGCACCTACGAGCAGTACTTC.

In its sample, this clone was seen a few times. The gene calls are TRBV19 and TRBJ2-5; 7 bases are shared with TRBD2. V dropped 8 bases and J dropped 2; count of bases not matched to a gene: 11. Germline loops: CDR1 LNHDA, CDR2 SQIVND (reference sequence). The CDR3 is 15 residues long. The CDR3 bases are TGTGCCAGTGGCGGGTCTAGCGGACTTCAAGAGACCCAGTACTTC. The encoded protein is CASGGSSGLQETQYF.

The CDR3 nucleotides are TGCGCCAGCAGCTATAGGGAGGATACGCAGTATTTT. Its translation: CASSYREDTQYF. The chain is built from TRBV5-1 and TRBJ2-3, with a tentative D call TRBD2 (5 bases). With 3 bases removed from V and 6 bases from J, the gap between germline ends came to 8 bases. This CDR3 has 12 residues. In germline, CDR1 is SGHRS, CDR2 YFSETQ.

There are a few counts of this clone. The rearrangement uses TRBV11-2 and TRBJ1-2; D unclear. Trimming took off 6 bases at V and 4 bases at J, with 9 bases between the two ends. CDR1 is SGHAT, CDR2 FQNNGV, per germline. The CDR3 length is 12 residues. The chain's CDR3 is CASSAELYGYTF. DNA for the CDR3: TGTGCCAGCAGTGCTGAACTCTATGGCTACACCTTC.

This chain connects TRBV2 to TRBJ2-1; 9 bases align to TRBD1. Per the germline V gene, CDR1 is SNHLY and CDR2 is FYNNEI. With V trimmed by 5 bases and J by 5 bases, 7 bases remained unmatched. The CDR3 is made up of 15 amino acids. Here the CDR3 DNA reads TGTGCCAGCAGTAACCCGGGACAGGGAAACAATGAGCAGTTCTTC. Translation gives CASSNPGQGNNEQFF.

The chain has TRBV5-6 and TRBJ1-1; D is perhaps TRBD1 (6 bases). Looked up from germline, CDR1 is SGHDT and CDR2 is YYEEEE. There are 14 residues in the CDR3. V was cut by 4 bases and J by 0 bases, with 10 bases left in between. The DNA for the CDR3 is TGTGCCAGCAGCCCACGGACAGTGAACACTGAAGCTTTCTTT. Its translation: CASSPRTVNTEAFF.

The CDR3 nucleotides are TGTGCCAGCAGTTCCCCGGGGGTGAGAGAGACCCAGTACTTC. Translation: CASSSPGVRETQYF. The V gene is TRBV28, the J gene TRBJ2-5, with D possibly TRBD2 on 6 matching bases. This CDR3 region has 14 residues. The V and J ends lost 4 bases and 4 bases respectively, with 13 bases between them. Germline assignment: CDR1 MDHEN and CDR2 SYDVKM.

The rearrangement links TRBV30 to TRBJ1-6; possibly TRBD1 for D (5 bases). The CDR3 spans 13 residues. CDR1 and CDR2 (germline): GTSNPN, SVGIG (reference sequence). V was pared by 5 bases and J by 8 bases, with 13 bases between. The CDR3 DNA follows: TGTGCCTGGGCCCAGGGTGGGGATTCACCCCTCCACTTT. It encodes CAWAQGGDSPLHF.

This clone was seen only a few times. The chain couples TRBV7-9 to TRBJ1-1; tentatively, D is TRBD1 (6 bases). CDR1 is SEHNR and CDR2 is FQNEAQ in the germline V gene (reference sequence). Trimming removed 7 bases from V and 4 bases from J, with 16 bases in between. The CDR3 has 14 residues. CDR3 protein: CASTKGGVVTEAFF. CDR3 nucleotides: TGTGCCAGCACCAAAGGGGGGGTAGTCACTGAAGCTTTCTTT.

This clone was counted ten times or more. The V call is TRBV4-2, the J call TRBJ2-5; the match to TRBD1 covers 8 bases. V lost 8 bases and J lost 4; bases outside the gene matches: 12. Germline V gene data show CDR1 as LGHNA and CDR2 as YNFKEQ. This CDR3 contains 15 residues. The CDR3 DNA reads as TGTGCCAGCTCCGAGGGTAGCAGGGGGCTAGAGACCCAGTACTTC. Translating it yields CASSEGSRGLETQYF.

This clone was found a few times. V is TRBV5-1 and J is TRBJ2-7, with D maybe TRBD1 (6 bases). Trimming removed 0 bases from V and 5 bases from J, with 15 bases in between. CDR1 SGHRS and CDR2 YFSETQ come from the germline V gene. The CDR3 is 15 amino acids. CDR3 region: CASSLAEGGLDEQYF. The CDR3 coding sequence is TGCGCCAGCAGCTTGGCCGAAGGGGGTCTGGACGAGCAGTACTTC.

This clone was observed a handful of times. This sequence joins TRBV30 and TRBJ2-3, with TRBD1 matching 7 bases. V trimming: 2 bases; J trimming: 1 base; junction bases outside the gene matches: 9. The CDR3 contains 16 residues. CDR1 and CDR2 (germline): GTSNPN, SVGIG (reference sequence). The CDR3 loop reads CAWSRGGVRGTDTQYF. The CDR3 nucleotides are TGTGCCTGGAGTCGAGGGGGCGTGAGAGGCACAGATACGCAGTATTTT.

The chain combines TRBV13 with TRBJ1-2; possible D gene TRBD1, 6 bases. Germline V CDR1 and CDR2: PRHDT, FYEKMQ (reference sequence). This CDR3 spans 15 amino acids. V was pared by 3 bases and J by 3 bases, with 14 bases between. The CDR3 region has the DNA TGTGCCAGCAGCTTGATGCAGGGGATAGACTATGGCTACACCTTC. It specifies CASSLMQGIDYGYTF.

CDR3 bases: TGTGCCAGCAGTCCTGACAGGGTCTCCGAGCAGTACTTC. Residues: CASSPDRVSEQYF. The rearrangement uses TRBV14 and TRBJ2-7; 7 bases agree with TRBD1. The CDR3 contains 13 residues. Germline V gene sequence: CDR1 SGHDN, CDR2 FVKESK. Germline trimming cut 6 bases from V and 6 bases from J; bases unmatched to any gene: 8.

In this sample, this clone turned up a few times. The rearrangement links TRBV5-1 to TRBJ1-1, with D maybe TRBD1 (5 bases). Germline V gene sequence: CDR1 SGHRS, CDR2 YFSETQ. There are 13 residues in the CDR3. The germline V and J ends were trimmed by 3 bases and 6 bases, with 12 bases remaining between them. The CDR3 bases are TGCGCCAGCAGCTCTGACAGTAGGGCTGAAGCTTTCTTT. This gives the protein CASSSDSRAEAFF. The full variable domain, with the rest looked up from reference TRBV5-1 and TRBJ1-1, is KAGVTQTPRYLIKTRGQQVTLSCSPISGHRSVSWYQQTPGQGLQFLFEYFSETQRNKGNFPGRFSGRQFSNSRSEMNVSTLELGDSALYLCASSSDSRAEAFFGQGTRLTVV.

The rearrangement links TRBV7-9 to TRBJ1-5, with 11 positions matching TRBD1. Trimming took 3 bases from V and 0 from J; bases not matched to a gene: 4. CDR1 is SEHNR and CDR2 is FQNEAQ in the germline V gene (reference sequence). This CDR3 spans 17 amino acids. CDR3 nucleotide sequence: TGTGCCAGCAGCTTTGGGACAGGGGGGATTAGCAATCAGCCCCAGCATTTT. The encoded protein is CASSFGTGGISNQPQHF.

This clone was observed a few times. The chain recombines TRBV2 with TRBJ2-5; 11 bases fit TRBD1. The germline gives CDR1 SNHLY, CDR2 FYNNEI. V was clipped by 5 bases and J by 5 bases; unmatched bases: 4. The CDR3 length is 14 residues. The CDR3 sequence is CASSRTGGWETQYF. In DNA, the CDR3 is TGTGCCAGCAGTCGGACAGGGGGCTGGGAGACCCAGTACTTC.

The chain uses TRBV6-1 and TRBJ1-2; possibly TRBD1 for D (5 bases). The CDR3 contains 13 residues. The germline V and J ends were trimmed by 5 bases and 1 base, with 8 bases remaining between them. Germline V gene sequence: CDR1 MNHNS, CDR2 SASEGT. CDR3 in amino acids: CASSQGNNYGYTF. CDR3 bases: TGTGCCAGCAGTCAGGGAAATAACTATGGCTACACCTTC.

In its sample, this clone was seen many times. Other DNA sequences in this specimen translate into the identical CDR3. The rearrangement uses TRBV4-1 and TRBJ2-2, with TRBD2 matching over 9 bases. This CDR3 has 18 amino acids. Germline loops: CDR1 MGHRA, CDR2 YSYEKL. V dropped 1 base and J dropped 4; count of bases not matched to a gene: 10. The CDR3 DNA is TGCGCCAGCAGCCAAGGCGGATTAGCGGGAGTGGGCACCGGGGAGCTGTTTTTT. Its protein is CASSQGGLAGVGTGELFF.

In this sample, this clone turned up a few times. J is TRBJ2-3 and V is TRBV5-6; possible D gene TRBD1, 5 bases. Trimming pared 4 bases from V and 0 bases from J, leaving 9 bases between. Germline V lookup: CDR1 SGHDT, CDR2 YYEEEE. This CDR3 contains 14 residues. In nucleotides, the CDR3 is TGTGCCAGCAGCGGGGCCAGTAGCACAGATACGCAGTATTTT. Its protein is CASSGASSTDTQYF. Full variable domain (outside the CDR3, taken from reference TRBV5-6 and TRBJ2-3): DAGVTQSPTHLIKTRGQQVTLRCSPKSGHDTVSWYQQALGQGPQFIFQYYEEEERQRGNFPDRFSGHQFPNYSSELNVNALLLGDSALYLCASSGASSTDTQYFGPGTRLTVL.

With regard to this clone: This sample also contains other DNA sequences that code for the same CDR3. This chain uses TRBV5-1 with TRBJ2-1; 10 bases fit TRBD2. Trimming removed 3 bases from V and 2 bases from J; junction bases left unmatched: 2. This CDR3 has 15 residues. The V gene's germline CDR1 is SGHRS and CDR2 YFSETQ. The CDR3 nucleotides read TGCGCCAGCAGCTCAACTAGCGGGGCCTACAATGAGCAGTTCTTC. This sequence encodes CASSSTSGAYNEQFF.

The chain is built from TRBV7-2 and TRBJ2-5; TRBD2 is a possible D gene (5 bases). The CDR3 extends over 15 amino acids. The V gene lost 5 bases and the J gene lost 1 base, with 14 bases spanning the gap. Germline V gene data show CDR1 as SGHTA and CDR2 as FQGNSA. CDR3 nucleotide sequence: TGTGCCAGCAGCCAAGTGGGAGCGATCCAAGAGACCCAGTACTTC. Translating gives CASSQVGAIQETQYF.

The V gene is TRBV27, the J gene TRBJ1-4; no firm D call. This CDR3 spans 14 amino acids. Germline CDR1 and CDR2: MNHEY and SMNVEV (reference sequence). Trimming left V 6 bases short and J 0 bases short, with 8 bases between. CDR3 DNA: TGTGCCAGCAGGAGGAGTTCAACTAATGAAAAACTGTTTTTT. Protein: CASRRSSTNEKLFF.

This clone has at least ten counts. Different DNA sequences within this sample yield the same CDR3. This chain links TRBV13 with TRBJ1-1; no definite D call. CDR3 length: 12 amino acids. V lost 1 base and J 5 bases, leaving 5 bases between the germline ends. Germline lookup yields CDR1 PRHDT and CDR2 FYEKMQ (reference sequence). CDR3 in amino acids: CASSLAGTEAFF. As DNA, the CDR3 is TGTGCCAGCAGCTTAGCGGGTACTGAAGCTTTCTTT.